Sequencing of this T cell receptor (beta chain) was carried out in a study of cytomegalovirus exposure and HLA in healthy donors. Study overall: Early release data held about 92 million unique TCRs from HLA-typed donors.

The CDR3 covers 15 residues. J gave up 2 bases and V 6 bases, and 5 bases lay outside the gene matches. The germline V gene has CDR1 ENHRY and CDR2 SYGVKD. Primers: 60 Vbeta forward and 13 Jbeta reverse. The protocol was immunoSEQ multiplex PCR, while the TCRdb copy is restricted to in-frame clones and leaves out a portion. The sample has roughly 160,000 clones; approximately 76% are singletons. Healthy donors of bone marrow made up the group. This receptor was taken from a man in his fifties or sixties in good health and CMV-seronegative. The chain links TRBV10-3 to TRBJ2-5; 11 nucleotides match TRBD2. Sequencing was carried out using PBMCs. The CDR3 DNA is TGTGCCATCAGGGGGGGGACTAGCGGTCAAGAGACCCAGTACTTC. Translating it yields CAIRGGTSGQETQYF.